The 28 T cell receptor beta chains given below trace back to one sample, sequenced in a study of lung T cells in sarcoidosis with Löfgren's syndrome. TCRdb redid the calling of the reads with MiXCR, one entry per CDR3 protein. The sample holds 8,000 to 10,000 distinct CDR3 sequences, under 25% seen once. The sequenced sample consisted of CD4+ T cells from bronchoalveolar lavage fluid. The source of these receptors is a human donor with sarcoidosis (Löfgren's syndrome or another form), or a control subject (not recorded which).

This clonotype was counted between two and nine times. The gene calls are TRBV20-1 and TRBJ1-1; a weak D match, TRBD1 (5 bases). With 5 bases removed from V and 5 bases from J, the gap between germline ends came to 9 bases. The length of the CDR3 is 11 residues. Per germline, CDR1 DFQATT and CDR2 SNEGSKA (reference sequence). CDR3 sequence: CSASRETEAFF. Here the CDR3 DNA reads TGCAGTGCTTCCAGGGAAACTGAAGCTTTCTTT.

This clonotype was counted at least ten times. The rearrangement links TRBV7-2 to TRBJ2-5, with 11 bases matching TRBD2. Germline CDR1 SGHTA, CDR2 FQGNSA. CDR3 size: 14 residues. Trimming removed 6 bases from V and 3 bases from J; junction bases left unmatched: 3. The CDR3 reads CASRSSGGKETQYF. CDR3 bases: TGTGCCAGCAGGTCTAGCGGGGGGAAAGAGACCCAGTACTTC.

This clonotype was found many times. This chain uses TRBV20-1 with TRBJ1-2; D is possibly TRBD1 (5 bases). There are 15 residues in the CDR3. Germline V gene lookup returns CDR1 DFQATT and CDR2 SNEGSKA (reference sequence). Between the trimmed V and J ends, which lost 2 bases and 4 bases, there was a span of 17 bases. This chain's CDR3 is CSARTPRGRAYGYTF. CDR3 sequence (DNA): TGCAGTGCTAGAACTCCACGGGGACGGGCCTATGGCTACACCTTC.

There are a few counts of this clonotype. The chain recombines TRBV5-1 with TRBJ2-7; D is undetermined. Germline V gene lookup returns CDR1 SGHRS and CDR2 YFSETQ. V shed 4 bases and J shed 0 bases, with 11 bases lying between them. CDR3 size: 14 residues. CDR3 amino acids: CASSPDGASYEQYF. Written as DNA, the CDR3 is TGCGCCAGCAGCCCAGACGGAGCCTCCTACGAGCAGTACTTC.

As concerns this clonotype: It may be a read error: a sequence one base away is much more abundant. This chain links TRBV2 with TRBJ1-1; tentative D call: TRBD1 (6 bases). V lost 6 bases to trimming and J lost 0 bases, with 8 bases between them. There are 13 residues in the CDR3. CDR1 and CDR2 from the germline V gene are SNHLY and FYNNEI. The CDR3 region is CASRQGMNTEAFF. The CDR3 DNA reads as TGTGCCAGCAGACAGGGCATGAACACTGAAGCTTTCTTT.

This clonotype has a handful of counts. The CDR3 loop reads CASSMFSTATNEKLFF. The CDR3 DNA reads TGCGCCAGCAGCATGTTTTCGACAGCAACTAATGAAAAACTGTTTTTT. The V gene is TRBV4-1, the J gene TRBJ1-4, with D maybe TRBD1 (5 bases). Germline CDR1 MGHRA, CDR2 YSYEKL. V was shortened by 5 bases and J by 0 bases, with 13 bases between the two germline ends. The CDR3 runs to 16 residues.

The V gene is TRBV3-1, the J gene TRBJ2-5; D uncertain. CDR1 and CDR2 from the germline V gene are LGHDT and YNNKEL (reference sequence). The V end lost 1 base, the J end lost 9 bases, and 6 bases lay between the germline ends. The CDR3 spans 11 residues. The CDR3 region is CASSQGLAQYF. CDR3 in DNA: TGTGCCAGCAGCCAAGGGCTGGCCCAGTACTTC.

The chain joins TRBV18 to TRBJ1-2; D remains ambiguous. This CDR3 has 14 residues. Trimming stripped 1 base from V and 7 bases from J, with 13 bases between. Germline CDR1 is KGHSH and CDR2 is LQKENI. The CDR3 nucleotides are TGTGCCAGCTCACCACGCCTAACAGAGGGTGGCTACACCTTC. Translation: CASSPRLTEGGYTF.

Of note for this clonotype: A much larger clone differs from this one at a single base, so this may be a read error. This sequence joins TRBV2 and TRBJ1-4, with TRBD1 matching over 9 bases. CDR1 is SNHLY and CDR2 is FYNNEI in the germline V gene. Trimming took 4 bases from V and 8 from J; bases not matched to a gene: 8. This CDR3 comprises 15 residues. CDR3 amino acids: CASSAPQGAREKLFF. The CDR3, as DNA: TGTGCCAGCAGTGCGCCACAGGGGGCGCGGGAAAAACTGTTTTTT.

This clonotype was seen only a few times. The rearrangement links TRBV6-1 to TRBJ1-3; no clear D gene. The germline V gene encodes CDR1 MNHNS and CDR2 SASEGT. The length of the CDR3 is 16 residues. V lost 7 bases to trimming and J lost 0 bases, with 16 bases between them. CDR3 protein: CASTGGWRSSGNTIYF. Written as DNA, the CDR3 is TGTGCCAGCACCGGAGGGTGGCGGAGCTCTGGAAACACCATATATTTT.

The rearrangement links TRBV19 to TRBJ2-3; 8 bases match TRBD1. Germline CDR1 is LNHDA and CDR2 is SQIVND (reference sequence). V lost 7 bases to trimming and J lost 5 bases; unmatched junction nucleotides: 8. This CDR3 is 14 amino acids long. CDR3 amino acids: CASNSRGLGDTQYF. The CDR3 coding sequence is TGTGCCAGTAATAGCAGGGGGCTGGGAGATACGCAGTATTTT.

This clonotype was seen at least ten times. The rearrangement links TRBV28 to TRBJ2-7, with D hard to call. Germline V gene lookup returns CDR1 MDHEN and CDR2 SYDVKM. The V end was cut by 6 bases, the J end by 2 bases, with 11 bases between. There are 13 residues in the CDR3. CDR3 in DNA: TGTGCCAGCAGCCTCAGGCAGACCTACGAGCAGTACTTC. Its translation is CASSLRQTYEQYF.

Many counts were recorded for this clonotype. V is TRBV24-1 and J is TRBJ2-4; no clear D. The CDR3 totals 14 residues. Germline assignment: CDR1 KGHDR and CDR2 SFDVKD. V was trimmed by 8 bases and J by 0 bases, leaving 10 bases between them. Written as DNA, the CDR3 is TGTGCCACCACTCGGCCATTAGCCAAAAACATTCAGTACTTC. Protein sequence: CATTRPLAKNIQYF.

This clonotype was found many times. The chain couples TRBV20-1 to TRBJ2-1; no definite D call. Germline CDR1 and CDR2: DFQATT and SNEGSKA (reference sequence). With 1 base removed from V and 9 bases from J, the gap between germline ends came to 10 bases. The CDR3 loop spans 12 amino acids. In DNA, the CDR3 is TGCAGTGCTAGAGTTGACCCCCTTGAGCAGTTCTTC. This gives the protein CSARVDPLEQFF.

This clonotype appeared once. A clone one base away is much larger, so this may be a read error. The rearrangement joins TRBV20-1 to TRBJ1-5; unclear D gene. The CDR3 sequence is 13 residues long. Trimming took 1 base from V and 9 from J, leaving 13 bases between them. Germline V CDR1 and CDR2: DFQATT, SNEGSKA (reference sequence). This chain's CDR3 is CSARGNRSWPQHF. CDR3 coding DNA: TGCAGTGCTAGAGGGAACCGCTCGTGGCCCCAGCATTTT.

This clonotype is medium-sized (0.01 to 0.1%). The genes are TRBV6-1 and TRBJ1-2; D gene unclear. CDR3 length equals 11 residues. V lost 5 bases, J lost 8 bases, and 9 bases lay in between. Looked up from germline, CDR1 is MNHNS and CDR2 is SASEGT. DNA for the CDR3: TGTGCCAGCAGTCCCACCGTGGGCTACACCTTC. Translated, it gives CASSPTVGYTF.

This clonotype was seen at least ten times. The genes are TRBV24-1 and TRBJ2-5; D tentatively fits TRBD1 or TRBD2 (5 bases each). V lost 7 bases, J lost 4 bases, and 12 bases lay in between. The germline gives CDR1 KGHDR, CDR2 SFDVKD. CDR3 size: 13 residues. The CDR3 DNA reads as TGTGCCACCAGGGGACGGTCCCGAGAGACCCAGTACTTC. This encodes CATRGRSRETQYF.

In its sample, this clonotype was seen a few times. CDR3 DNA: TGTGCCAGCAGCTTTATTGGTGAAAAACTGTTTTTT. It encodes CASSFIGEKLFF. J is TRBJ1-4 and V is TRBV5-4; the D is unclear. Germline V gene sequence: CDR1 SGHNT, CDR2 YYREEE (reference sequence). The V end lost 2 bases, the J end lost 7 bases, and 6 bases lay between the germline ends. The CDR3 length is 12 residues.

Concerning this clonotype: The CDR3 does not close with the conserved phenylalanine or tryptophan, likely indicating a read error. This sequence joins TRBV5-1 and TRBJ2-3; D is undetermined. Per germline, CDR1 SGHRS and CDR2 YFSETQ. The CDR3 has 16 amino acids. Trimming took 1 base from V and 2 from J, leaving 14 bases between them. The CDR3 DNA follows: TGCGCCAGCAGCTTGTGGGCGGAGACCTCCACAGATACGCAGTATCTT. Its protein is CASSLWAETSTDTQYL.

This clonotype is medium-sized in the sample. V and J are TRBV7-2 and TRBJ2-1; D is ambiguous. The CDR3 totals 13 residues. The germline gives CDR1 SGHTA, CDR2 FQGNSA. Trimming pared 0 bases from V and 6 bases from J, leaving 6 bases between. This CDR3 is CASSLAQVNEQFF. CDR3 in DNA: TGTGCCAGCAGCTTAGCTCAGGTCAATGAGCAGTTCTTC.

Note on this clonotype: A much larger clone is a single base away; this may be a read error. J is TRBJ2-7 and V is TRBV20-1; perhaps TRBD1 as D (6 bases). The CDR3 has 12 residues. Germline V gene data show CDR1 as DFQATT and CDR2 as SNEGSKA (reference sequence). CDR3 protein: CGARQEPYEQYF. CDR3 coding DNA: TGCGGTGCGCGACAGGAGCCCTACGAGCAGTACTTC.

The chain couples TRBV27 to TRBJ1-3; no firm D call. Trimming shortened V by 7 bases and J by 0 bases, and 7 bases separated the two germline ends. CDR3 size: 13 residues. In germline, CDR1 is MNHEY, CDR2 SMNVEV (reference sequence). The CDR3 reads CASKANSGNTIYF. The CDR3 region has the DNA TGTGCCAGCAAGGCAAACTCTGGAAACACCATATATTTT.

The rearrangement links TRBV5-1 to TRBJ2-1; 8 nucleotides line up with TRBD1. This CDR3 comprises 15 residues. With 3 bases clipped from V and 6 bases from J, the junction kept 8 bases outside the gene matches. CDR1 is SGHRS and CDR2 is YFSETQ in the germline V gene. The CDR3 DNA follows: TGCGCCAGCAGCTCAGGGGGCGGCCTGGGCAATGAGCAGTTCTTC. Protein sequence: CASSSGGGLGNEQFF. The full variable domain, rest sourced from reference TRBV5-1 and TRBJ2-1, is KAGVTQTPRYLIKTRGQQVTLSCSPISGHRSVSWYQQTPGQGLQFLFEYFSETQRNKGNFPGRFSGRQFSNSRSEMNVSTLELGDSALYLCASSSGGGLGNEQFFGPGTRLTVL.

The V and J genes are TRBV7-6 and TRBJ2-7; D may be TRBD2 (6 bases). The CDR3 consists of 18 residues. The V and J ends lost 2 bases and 0 bases respectively, with 20 bases between them. Germline values: CDR1 SGHVS, CDR2 FNYEAQ. The CDR3, as DNA: TGTGCCAGCAGCTTAAGGTTGCGGGACGGGGGAGGCTCCTACGAGCAGTACTTC. Translation gives CASSLRLRDGGGSYEQYF.

This clonotype was counted only a few times. In DNA, the CDR3 is TGTGCCAGCAGCCAAACTTACGGTTTCTCTGGGGCCAACGTCCTGACTTTC. This codes for CASSQTYGFSGANVLTF. The chain joins TRBV14 to TRBJ2-6; D remains unclear. The CDR3 totals 17 residues. V was trimmed by 2 bases and J by 0 bases, leaving 11 bases between them. The germline V gene has CDR1 SGHDN and CDR2 FVKESK.

This clonotype is judged medium-sized. V usage is TRBV28 and J usage is TRBJ1-5; D ambiguous. Trimming removed 3 bases from V and 0 bases from J, with 6 bases in between. The germline gives CDR1 MDHEN, CDR2 SYDVKM. CDR3 size: 14 residues. The CDR3 coding sequence is TGTGCCAGCAGTTTTCAGAATAGCAATCAGCCCCAGCATTTT. Its protein product is CASSFQNSNQPQHF.

This clonotype was recorded many times. The CDR3 region is CSATGYYEQYF. The CDR3 region has the DNA TGCAGTGCCACAGGATACTACGAGCAGTACTTC. V and J are TRBV20-1 and TRBJ2-7; perhaps TRBD1 as D (5 bases). The CDR3 contains 11 residues. V was cut by 6 bases and J by 3 bases, with 9 bases left in between. Germline CDR1 is DFQATT and CDR2 is SNEGSKA (reference sequence).

A few counts support this clonotype. The chain uses TRBV5-6 and TRBJ1-5; TRBD1 might be the D (5 bases). CDR1 is SGHDT and CDR2 is YYEEEE in the germline V gene. V lost 4 bases, J lost 6 bases, and 14 bases lay in between. This CDR3 has 14 amino acids. CDR3 bases: TGTGCCAGCAGCACCCGACAGTCTGGTCAGCCCCAGCATTTT. As protein: CASSTRQSGQPQHF.